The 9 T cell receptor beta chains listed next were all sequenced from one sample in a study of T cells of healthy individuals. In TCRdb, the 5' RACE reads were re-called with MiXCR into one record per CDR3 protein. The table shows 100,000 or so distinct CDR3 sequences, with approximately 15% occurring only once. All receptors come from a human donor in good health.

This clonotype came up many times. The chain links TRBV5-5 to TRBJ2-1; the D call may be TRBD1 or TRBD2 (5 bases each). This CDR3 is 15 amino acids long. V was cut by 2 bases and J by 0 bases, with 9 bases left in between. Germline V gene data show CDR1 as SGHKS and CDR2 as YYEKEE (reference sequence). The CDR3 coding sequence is TGTGCCAGCAGCTTTGAGGGGCTCTCCTACAATGAGCAGTTCTTC. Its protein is CASSFEGLSYNEQFF. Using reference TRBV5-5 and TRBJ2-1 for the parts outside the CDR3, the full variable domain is DAGVTQSPTHLIKTRGQQVTLRCSPISGHKSVSWYQQVLGQGPQFIFQYYEKEERGRGNFPDRFSARQFPNYSSELNVNALLLGDSALYLCASSFEGLSYNEQFFGPGTRLTVL.

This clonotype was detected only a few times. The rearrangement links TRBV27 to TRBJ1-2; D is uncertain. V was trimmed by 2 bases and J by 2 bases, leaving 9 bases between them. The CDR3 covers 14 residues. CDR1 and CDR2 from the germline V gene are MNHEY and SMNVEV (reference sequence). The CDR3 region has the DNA TGTGCCAGCAGTTTACAAGGCGGAAACTATGGCTACACCTTC. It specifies CASSLQGGNYGYTF.

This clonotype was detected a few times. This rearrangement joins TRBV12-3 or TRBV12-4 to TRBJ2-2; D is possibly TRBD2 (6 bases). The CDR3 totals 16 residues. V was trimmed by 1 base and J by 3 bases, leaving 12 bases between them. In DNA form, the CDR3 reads TGTGCCAGCAGTTTAGTCGGCGGGACCCACACCGGGGAGCTGTTTTTT. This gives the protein CASSLVGGTHTGELFF.

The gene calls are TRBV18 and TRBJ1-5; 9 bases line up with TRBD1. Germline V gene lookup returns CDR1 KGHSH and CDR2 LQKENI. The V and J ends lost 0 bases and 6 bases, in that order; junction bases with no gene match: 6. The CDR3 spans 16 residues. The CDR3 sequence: CASSPPGTGTFQPQHF. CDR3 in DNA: TGTGCCAGCTCACCACCGGGGACAGGGACCTTTCAGCCCCAGCATTTT.

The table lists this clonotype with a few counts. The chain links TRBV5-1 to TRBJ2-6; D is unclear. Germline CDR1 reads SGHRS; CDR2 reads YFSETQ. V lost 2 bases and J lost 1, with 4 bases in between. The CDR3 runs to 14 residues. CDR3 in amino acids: CASSFPSGANVLTF. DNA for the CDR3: TGCGCCAGCAGCTTCCCTTCTGGGGCCAACGTCCTGACTTTC.

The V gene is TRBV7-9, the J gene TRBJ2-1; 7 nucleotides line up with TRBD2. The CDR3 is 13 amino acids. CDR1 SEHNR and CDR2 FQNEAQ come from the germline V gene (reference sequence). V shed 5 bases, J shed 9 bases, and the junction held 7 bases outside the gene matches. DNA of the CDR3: TGTGCCAGCAGCCAGGGAGGGCCCGGTGAGCAGTTCTTC. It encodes CASSQGGPGEQFF.

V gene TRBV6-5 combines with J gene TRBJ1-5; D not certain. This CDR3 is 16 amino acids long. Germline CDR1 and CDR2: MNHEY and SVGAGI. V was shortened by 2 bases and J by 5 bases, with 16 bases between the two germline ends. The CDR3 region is CASSYSAVSRDQPQHF. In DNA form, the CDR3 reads TGTGCCAGCAGTTACAGCGCCGTTAGTCGGGATCAGCCCCAGCATTTT.

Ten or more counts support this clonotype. The DNA of the CDR3 is TGCAGCGTTGAAGAGGGACAGGGCTATGGCTACACCTTC. This sequence encodes CSVEEGQGYGYTF. The rearrangement links TRBV29-1 to TRBJ1-2; TRBD1 aligns across 9 bases. Germline V gene sequence: CDR1 SQVTM, CDR2 ANQGSEA. The J segment lost 4 bases and the V segment lost 0 bases, leaving 0 bases of the junction unmatched. CDR3 length: 13 residues.

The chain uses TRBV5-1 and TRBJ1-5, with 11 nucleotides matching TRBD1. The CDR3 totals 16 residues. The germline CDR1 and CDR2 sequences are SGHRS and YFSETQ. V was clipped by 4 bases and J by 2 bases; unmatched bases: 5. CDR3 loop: CASSIGTGGRNQPQHF. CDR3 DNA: TGCGCCAGCAGCATAGGGACAGGGGGGCGCAATCAGCCCCAGCATTTT.